The 23 T cell receptor beta chains presented below share a single source sample, sequenced in a study of T-cell reconstitution after alpha-beta-depleted transplantation in children. For TCRbeta, the library was prepared with unique molecular identifiers. TCRdb used MiXCR to reprocess the PCR reads, holding one entry per CDR3 protein. The data contain over 80,000 distinct CDR3 sequences, 23% of them singletons. The sample consisted of PBMCs, taken before TCRalphabeta/CD19-depleted stem cell transplant. The receptor source for this set is a boy aged 2 to 9 with acute lymphoblastic leukemia, due to receive a stem cell transplant.

This clonotype was detected ten times or more. The chain couples TRBV28 to TRBJ2-7; possible D gene TRBD2, 5 bases. The CDR3 contains 12 residues. V dropped 2 bases and J dropped 7 bases, with 9 bases sitting between them. Germline V gene sequence: CDR1 MDHEN, CDR2 SYDVKM. The CDR3 is CASSLVSGEQYF. The CDR3 DNA reads TGTGCCAGCAGTTTAGTCTCGGGGGAGCAGTACTTC.

This sequence joins TRBV7-8 and TRBJ2-1; TRBD2 matches at 7 bases. This CDR3 is built from 16 residues. The ends lost 7 bases at V and 4 bases at J; junction bases unmatched: 13. Germline assignment: CDR1 SGHVS and CDR2 FQNEAQ. Here the CDR3 DNA reads TGTGCCAGCAACCACCTGGGGGAGGGAGGGTACAATGAGCAGTTCTTC. This translates into CASNHLGEGGYNEQFF. The variable domain in full, with the rest retrieved from reference TRBV7-8 and TRBJ2-1, is GAGVSQSPRYKVAKRGQDVALRCDPISGHVSLFWYQQALGQGPEFLTYFQNEAQLDKSGLPSDRFFAERPEGSVSTLKIQRTQQEDSAVYLCASNHLGEGGYNEQFFGPGTRLTVL.

The rearrangement links TRBV6-2 or TRBV6-3 to TRBJ2-3, with D possibly being TRBD1 or TRBD2 (5 bases each). Germline CDR1 reads MNHEY; CDR2 reads SVGEGT. V lost 2 bases, J lost 4 bases, and 10 bases lay in between. The CDR3 spans 14 residues. CDR3 in amino acids: CASSYGDDPDTQYF. The CDR3 DNA reads as TGTGCCAGCAGTTACGGGGACGATCCAGATACGCAGTATTTT.

DNA of the CDR3: TGCGCCAGCAGCGCCTACGTCCGGACTAGCGGCCCAGATACGCAGTATTTT. This gives the protein CASSAYVRTSGPDTQYF. V and J are TRBV5-1 and TRBJ2-3; TRBD2 matches 10 bases. Germline-derived CDR1 and CDR2 are SGHRS and YFSETQ. CDR3 length: 17 residues. V lost 4 bases, J lost 4 bases, and 12 bases stayed unmatched.

At least ten counts were recorded for this clonotype. This rearrangement joins TRBV12-3 or TRBV12-4 to TRBJ1-5; D remains unclear. The CDR3 runs to 13 residues. Trimming took off 1 base at V and 3 bases at J, with 4 bases between the two ends. The CDR3 reads CASSLGPNQPQHF. CDR3 DNA: TGTGCCAGCAGTTTAGGGCCCAATCAGCCCCAGCATTTT.

This clonotype has just a few counts. The chain is built from TRBV12-3 or TRBV12-4 and TRBJ2-5; TRBD2 might be the D (5 bases). Trimming shortened V by 8 bases and J by 5 bases, and 9 bases separated the two germline ends. This CDR3 has 11 residues. CDR3 DNA sequence: TGTGCCAGCGCCCCGGGGGAGACCCAGTACTTC. This codes for CASAPGETQYF.

This sequence joins TRBV7-2 and TRBJ2-7; D may match TRBD1 or TRBD2 (5 bases each). V lost 5 bases and J 0 bases, leaving 11 bases between the germline ends. The germline gives CDR1 SGHTA, CDR2 FQGNSA. The CDR3 length is 14 residues. CDR3 loop: CASSRDRISYEQYF. The CDR3 DNA reads TGTGCCAGCAGCCGGGACCGAATCTCCTACGAGCAGTACTTC.

This chain uses TRBV9 with TRBJ2-7; either TRBD1 or TRBD2 may fit D (5 bases each). The CDR3 is made up of 11 amino acids. In germline, CDR1 is SGDLS, CDR2 YYNGEE. Trimming cost V 5 bases and J 3 bases, with 6 bases left between them. CDR3 amino acids: CASRGVYEQYF. CDR3 bases: TGTGCCAGCAGGGGGGTCTACGAGCAGTACTTC.

The chain is built from TRBV28 and TRBJ1-2; 10 nucleotides agree with TRBD1. Germline loops: CDR1 MDHEN, CDR2 SYDVKM. This CDR3 has 16 residues. With 6 bases clipped from V and 3 bases from J, the junction kept 10 bases outside the gene matches. CDR3 loop: CASSSTGGQFYYGYTF. In DNA, the CDR3 is TGTGCCAGCAGCTCGACAGGGGGCCAATTCTACTATGGCTACACCTTC.

The J gene is TRBJ1-2, the V gene TRBV28; 7 bases align to TRBD1. The junction had 9 bases not matched to a gene; V was cut back by 6 bases and J by 8 bases. This CDR3 spans 13 amino acids. CDR1 and CDR2 from the germline V gene are MDHEN and SYDVKM. CDR3 region: CASRLQGEGGYTF. CDR3 in DNA: TGTGCCAGCAGGTTGCAGGGGGAAGGCGGCTACACCTTC.

The gene calls are TRBV12-3 or TRBV12-4 and TRBJ2-3, with D perhaps TRBD1 or TRBD2 (5 bases each). V lost 5 bases and J 2 bases, leaving 14 bases between the germline ends. The CDR3 loop spans 15 amino acids. Written as DNA, the CDR3 is TGTGCCAGCAGTAACCGGGACCAACACACAGATACGCAGTATTTT. Its translation: CASSNRDQHTDTQYF.

This clonotype appeared a few times. V usage is TRBV7-9 and J usage is TRBJ2-3; D gene ambiguous. Germline CDR1 SEHNR, CDR2 FQNEAQ (reference sequence). V shed 5 bases and J shed 6 bases, with 9 bases lying between them. There are 12 residues in the CDR3. The CDR3: CASSPTRDTQYF. The CDR3 region has the DNA TGTGCCAGCAGCCCTACTCGTGATACGCAGTATTTT.

This clonotype occurred a few times. V usage is TRBV29-1 and J usage is TRBJ2-7; D might be TRBD2 (6 bases). CDR3 length: 15 residues. Looked up from germline, CDR1 is SQVTM and CDR2 is ANQGSEA. V was shortened by 5 bases and J by 2 bases, with 19 bases between the two germline ends. CDR3 loop: CSVTFGQGGPYEQYF. The CDR3 nucleotides read TGCAGCGTTACGTTTGGGCAGGGAGGTCCCTACGAGCAGTACTTC.

This chain uses TRBV9 with TRBJ2-7; tentative D call: TRBD2 (6 bases). V was clipped by 4 bases and J by 0 bases, with 14 bases between them. CDR1 and CDR2 (germline): SGDLS, YYNGEE. The CDR3 has 15 residues. The CDR3 here is CASSSAAGSSYEQYF. The CDR3 nucleotides are TGTGCCAGCAGCTCCGCAGCGGGTAGCTCCTACGAGCAGTACTTC. The whole variable domain, filled in from reference TRBV9 and TRBJ2-7, reads DSGVTQTPKHLITATGQRVTLRCSPRSGDLSVYWYQQSLDQGLQFLIQYYNGEERAKGNILERFSAQQFPDLHSELNLSSLELGDSALYFCASSSAAGSSYEQYFGPGTRLTVT.

The table lists this clonotype with a few counts. This chain links TRBV28 with TRBJ1-2, with TRBD1 identical over 7 bases. Trimming at V came to 6 bases and at J to 7 bases, leaving 14 bases not matched to a gene. This CDR3 spans 15 amino acids. Germline values: CDR1 MDHEN, CDR2 SYDVKM. The CDR3 region is CASREGQTGTVGYTF. In DNA, the CDR3 is TGTGCCAGCAGAGAAGGTCAAACCGGGACAGTTGGCTACACCTTC.

The chain joins TRBV5-1 to TRBJ2-7; D perhaps matches TRBD2 (6 bases). Germline-derived CDR1 and CDR2 are SGHRS and YFSETQ. The CDR3 sequence is 15 residues long. The V end was cut by 4 bases, the J end by 2 bases, with 16 bases between. The CDR3 DNA reads as TGCGCCAGCAGCACGGATGGGACGGGAGCCTACGAGCAGTACTTC. Amino acid sequence: CASSTDGTGAYEQYF.

CDR3 in amino acids: CASRGTGANVLTF. In DNA, the CDR3 is TGCGCCAGCAGGGGTACCGGGGCCAACGTCCTGACTTTC. The chain uses TRBV5-1 and TRBJ2-6; D unresolved. Germline V gene data show CDR1 as SGHRS and CDR2 as YFSETQ. The CDR3 has 13 amino acids. The V and J ends lost 5 bases and 4 bases respectively, with 7 bases between them.

The chain couples TRBV4-1 to TRBJ2-7; D is possibly TRBD2 (5 bases). Deletions cut 2 bases from V and 6 bases from J, with 17 bases between. The CDR3 length is 15 residues. The germline V gene has CDR1 MGHRA and CDR2 YSYEKL. In nucleotides, the CDR3 is TGCGCCAGCAGCCAATGGGAGCCGGGCTTTGGCGAGCAGTACTTC. This translates into CASSQWEPGFGEQYF.

The table lists this clonotype with a few counts. The V call is TRBV7-8, the J call TRBJ2-5; 7 bases match TRBD1. The CDR3 consists of 14 residues. Germline V gene lookup returns CDR1 SGHVS and CDR2 FQNEAQ. Germline trimming cut 6 bases from V and 1 base from J; bases unmatched to any gene: 5. CDR3 amino acids: CASRPGTVQETQYF. For the CDR3, the DNA is TGTGCCAGCAGACCCGGGACAGTCCAAGAGACCCAGTACTTC.

CDR3 in DNA: TGCAGTGCTAGAGACTTACTAGCGGAGGGGCCTGAGGTTGATGAGCAGTTCTTC. The encoded protein is CSARDLLAEGPEVDEQFF. The genes are TRBV20-1 and TRBJ2-1; 8 bases are shared with TRBD2. J gave up 8 bases and V 0 bases, and 18 bases lay outside the gene matches. The CDR3 spans 18 residues. CDR1 DFQATT and CDR2 SNEGSKA come from the germline V gene (reference sequence).

The chain couples TRBV28 to TRBJ2-7, with D unresolved. There are 13 residues in the CDR3. Germline CDR1 and CDR2: MDHEN and SYDVKM. The V end lost 2 bases, the J end lost 0 bases, and 5 bases lay between the germline ends. In DNA form, the CDR3 reads TGTGCCAGCAGTTTACCCAGCTCCTACGAGCAGTACTTC. Protein: CASSLPSSYEQYF.

The V call is TRBV4-2, the J call TRBJ2-3; D may be TRBD1 or TRBD2 (5 bases each). Germline V gene sequence: CDR1 LGHNA, CDR2 YNFKEQ. The CDR3 contains 14 residues. Trimming left V 2 bases short and J 10 bases short, with 16 bases between. CDR3 loop: CASSQPRGVQAQYF. CDR3 DNA sequence: TGTGCCAGCAGCCAACCGAGGGGCGTCCAAGCGCAGTATTTT.

The chain combines TRBV20-1 with TRBJ2-3; possible D gene TRBD2, 6 bases. Trimming took 5 bases from V and 1 from J, leaving 16 bases between them. Germline V lookup: CDR1 DFQATT, CDR2 SNEGSKA (reference sequence). The CDR3 is made up of 15 amino acids. In DNA form, the CDR3 reads TGCAGTGCTTCCAGCGGAGGGGAGGGCACAGATACGCAGTATTTT. Translated, it gives CSASSGGEGTDTQYF.